Shown below are 2 T cell receptor beta chains from a single sample sequenced in a study of cytomegalovirus exposure and HLA in healthy donors (dated by TCRdb to between 2016 and 2019). Library method: the immunoSEQ multiplex PCR assay. For the multiplex PCR, a mixture combining 60 forward primers for TCR Vbeta segments and 13 reverse primers for TCR Jbeta segments was used. The source is immuneACCESS, and TCRdb retained only in-frame sequences with V and J called. Part of the clones is not carried over; for the studies checked, unresolved V genes explain less than half of this, and the remainder is unexplained. The sample includes about 120,000 clones, with under 90% observed a single time. The ten largest make up roughly 2.4% of the sample. Specimen: PBMCs. These receptors were taken from a woman aged 35 to 49 in good health and CMV-seronegative.

V is TRBV19 and J is TRBJ1-6; tentative D call: TRBD1 (6 bases). The germline CDR1 and CDR2 sequences are LNHDA and SQIVND (reference sequence). V was clipped by 8 bases and J by 5 bases, with 13 bases between them. The CDR3 runs to 14 residues. The CDR3 DNA sequence: TGTGCCAGTGAAAGGACAGCAGATAATTCACCCCTCCACTTT. It is translated as CASERTADNSPLHF. Combining the CDR3 with reference TRBV19 and TRBJ1-6 gives the whole variable domain DGGITQSPKYLFRKEGQNVTLSCEQNLNHDAMYWYRQDPGQGLRLIYYSQIVNDFQKGDIAEGYSVSREKKESFPLTVTSAQKNPTAFYLCASERTADNSPLHFGNGTRLTVT.

The DNA of the CDR3 is TGTGCCAGTAGTGCGGGAGTCGGGTACGAGCAGTACTTC. Amino acid sequence: CASSAGVGYEQYF. The rearrangement links TRBV19 to TRBJ2-7, with 7 bases aligning to TRBD2. Trimming took 5 bases from V and 4 from J; bases not matched to a gene: 5. The CDR3 length is 13 residues. CDR1 is LNHDA, CDR2 SQIVND, per germline (reference sequence).